This T cell receptor (beta chain) was sequenced in a study of blood T cell repertoires in COVID-19. Measured with immunoSEQ multiplex PCR; TCRdb has only the in-frame clones, and not every one. The table has over 200,000 clones, roughly 89% seen once. The sample taken for sequencing was PBMCs or T cells enriched from blood (not recorded which). The receptor was derived from a man younger than 45 who had been exposed to COVID-19.

The CDR3 nucleotides are TGTGCCAGCAGTTACGGGAGCTCTGGGGCCAACGTCCTGACTTTC. Protein: CASSYGSSGANVLTF. V and J are TRBV6-5 and TRBJ2-6; a possible D gene is TRBD2 (5 bases). The V end was cut by 2 bases, the J end by 0 bases, with 5 bases between. The CDR3 extends over 15 amino acids. Germline V gene data show CDR1 as MNHEY and CDR2 as SVGAGI.